The 25 T cell receptor beta chains presented below share a single source sample, sequenced in a study of cytotoxic CD8 clonotypes in ibrutinib-treated CLL. Profiling relied on immunoSEQ multiplex PCR, and the TCRdb table lists in-frame clones only, not all of them. The sample has approximately 280,000 clones; around 77% are singletons. The sample consisted of PBMCs, taken at disease progression, from a patient treated with ibrutinib. These receptors all come from a human donor with chronic lymphocytic leukemia.

The gene calls are TRBV7-2 and TRBJ2-3, with 8 bases identical to TRBD2. The length of the CDR3 is 16 residues. Germline CDR1 reads SGHTA; CDR2 reads FQGNSA. V was clipped by 5 bases and J by 2 bases; unmatched bases: 9. The chain's CDR3 is CASSPTPGLVTDTQYF. The CDR3 region has the DNA TGTGCCAGCAGCCCCACCCCGGGACTAGTCACAGATACGCAGTATTTT.

The V gene is TRBV7-2, the J gene TRBJ2-5; TRBD2 might be the D (7 bases). This CDR3 spans 14 amino acids. Germline CDR1 SGHTA, CDR2 FQGNSA. V shed 1 base and J shed 4 bases, with 10 bases lying between them. The DNA of the CDR3 is TGTGCCAGCAGCTTAGATCGGGGGGCAGAGACCCAGTACTTC. As protein: CASSLDRGAETQYF.

This clone showed up many times. An end of the junction differs from the germline gene, which may be a read error. The chain uses TRBV20-1 and TRBJ1-1; no reliable D call. Germline CDR1 reads DFQATT; CDR2 reads SNEGSKA (reference sequence). The CDR3 spans 8 residues. The CDR3 region is CSAIGGYF. As DNA, the CDR3 is TGCAGTGCTATAGGCGGTTACTTT.

The V gene is TRBV7-2, the J gene TRBJ2-7; unclear D gene. The germline CDR1 and CDR2 sequences are SGHTA and FQGNSA. The CDR3 is 14 residues long. Trimming took 5 bases from V and 0 from J, leaving 11 bases between them. In nucleotides, the CDR3 is TGTGCCAGCAGCCCTCAGATGAGCTCCTACGAGCAGTACTTC. Its protein is CASSPQMSSYEQYF.

This chain links TRBV29-1 with TRBJ2-3, with D possibly being TRBD2 (5 bases). The CDR3 is 14 amino acids. The germline gives CDR1 SQVTM, CDR2 ANQGSEA. Trimming stripped 1 base from V and 3 bases from J, with 11 bases between. Here the CDR3 DNA reads TGCAGCGTTGAAGTCGAGGGATGGACAGATACGCAGTATTTT. It specifies CSVEVEGWTDTQYF.

V and J are TRBV25-1 and TRBJ2-7; possible D gene TRBD1, 6 bases. The CDR3 covers 15 residues. The V end was cut by 0 bases, the J end by 1 base, with 10 bases between. Per the germline V gene, CDR1 is MGHDK and CDR2 is SYGVNS. The CDR3 nucleotides read TGTGCCAGCAGTGAATATGGACAGATATCCTACGAGCAGTACTTC. This sequence encodes CASSEYGQISYEQYF.

A few counts support this clone. The V and J genes are TRBV5-8 and TRBJ1-1; no definite D call. V lost 3 bases, J lost 1 base, and 7 bases lay in between. This CDR3 is built from 13 residues. Germline V lookup: CDR1 SGHTS, CDR2 YDEGEE. The CDR3 DNA follows: TGTGCCAGCAGCTCTTACCCGAACACTGAAGCTTTCTTT. It codes for CASSSYPNTEAFF. Looking up the rest from reference TRBV5-8 and TRBJ1-1 gives the full variable domain: EAGVTQSPTHLIKTRGQQATLRCSPISGHTSVYWYQQALGLGLQFLLWYDEGEERNRGNFPPRFSGRQFPNYSSELNVNALELEDSALYLCASSSYPNTEAFFGQGTRLTVV.

The V and J genes are TRBV29-1 and TRBJ1-4; no definite D call. Trimming took off 2 bases at V and 10 bases at J, with 14 bases between the two ends. Germline V gives CDR1 SQVTM, CDR2 ANQGSEA. CDR3 length: 13 amino acids. This chain's CDR3 is CSVESRLTGKLFF. DNA of the CDR3: TGCAGCGTTGAAAGTAGGCTGACTGGAAAACTGTTTTTT. The full variable domain, rest sourced from reference TRBV29-1 and TRBJ1-4, is SAVISQKPSRDICQRGTSLTIQCQVDSQVTMMFWYRQQPGQSLTLIATANQGSEATYESGFVIDKFPISRPNLTFSTLTVSNMSPEDSSIYLCSVESRLTGKLFFGSGTQLSVL.

The chain is built from TRBV27 and TRBJ1-5; 8 positions agree with TRBD1. Per the germline V gene, CDR1 is MNHEY and CDR2 is SMNVEV (reference sequence). V shed 6 bases and J 7 bases; nucleotides not matched to a gene: 8. The CDR3 extends over 14 amino acids. CDR3 nucleotides: TGTGCCAGCAGCTCGACAGGGGCAAGGCAGCCCCAGCATTTT. This codes for CASSSTGARQPQHF.

This chain connects TRBV27 to TRBJ2-3; D might be TRBD2 (5 bases). Per the germline V gene, CDR1 is MNHEY and CDR2 is SMNVEV (reference sequence). The V gene lost 0 bases and the J gene lost 4 bases, with 14 bases spanning the gap. The CDR3 loop spans 16 amino acids. The CDR3: CASSLSREWGADTQYF. The CDR3 DNA reads TGTGCCAGCAGTTTATCAAGGGAGTGGGGAGCAGATACGCAGTATTTT.

The J gene is TRBJ2-3, the V gene TRBV7-3; TRBD2 agrees at 10 bases. V lost 5 bases to trimming and J lost 9 bases; unmatched junction nucleotides: 11. The CDR3 covers 15 residues. Per the germline V gene, CDR1 is SGHTA and CDR2 is FQGTGA. The CDR3 bases are TGTGCCAGCAGCCTTGGGGTAGCGGGAGGCGGGACGCAGTATTTT. Translated: CASSLGVAGGGTQYF.

The chain employs TRBV7-8 and TRBJ1-2; D may be TRBD1 (5 bases). Trimming took off 3 bases at V and 8 bases at J, with 10 bases between the two ends. The CDR3 is 12 residues long. Germline lookup yields CDR1 SGHVS and CDR2 FQNEAQ. CDR3 DNA: TGTGCCAGCAGCTTGGGGGACGTAGGCTACACCTTC. Amino acids: CASSLGDVGYTF. The full variable domain, in which reference TRBV7-8 and TRBJ1-2 provide the parts outside the CDR3, is GAGVSQSPRYKVAKRGQDVALRCDPISGHVSLFWYQQALGQGPEFLTYFQNEAQLDKSGLPSDRFFAERPEGSVSTLKIQRTQQEDSAVYLCASSLGDVGYTFGSGTRLTVV.

This chain links TRBV6-5 with TRBJ1-3, with a weak D call TRBD1 (6 bases). V lost 6 bases and J lost 0, with 9 bases in between. Germline V CDR1 and CDR2: MNHEY, SVGAGI. This CDR3 spans 14 amino acids. For the CDR3, the DNA is TGTGCCAGCAGACAGGGACTCTCTGGAAACACCATATATTTT. Amino acid sequence: CASRQGLSGNTIYF.

J is TRBJ2-7 and V is TRBV5-4; tentative D call: TRBD2 (5 bases). V was trimmed by 4 bases and J by 0 bases, leaving 14 bases between them. CDR3 size: 15 residues. CDR1 and CDR2 from the germline V gene are SGHNT and YYREEE (reference sequence). CDR3 sequence (DNA): TGTGCCAGCAGCAAGGGAGCACGAAGCTCCTACGAGCAGTACTTC. Translation gives CASSKGARSSYEQYF.

The chain couples TRBV10-1 to TRBJ2-7; D is unresolved. The CDR3 sequence is 12 residues long. The V end was cut by 3 bases, the J end by 5 bases, with 8 bases between. The germline V gene encodes CDR1 WNHNN and CDR2 SYGVQD (reference sequence). The CDR3 region is CASSDSVDEQYF. DNA of the CDR3: TGCGCCAGCAGTGACAGCGTAGACGAGCAGTACTTC.

This clone was picked up one time. This chain joins TRBV2 and TRBJ1-1, with TRBD1 matching over 9 bases. CDR3 length equals 15 residues. J lost 0 bases, V lost 6 bases, and 5 bases had no gene match. In germline, CDR1 is SNHLY, CDR2 FYNNEI. The chain's CDR3 is CASRTGGSVNTEAFF. In nucleotides, the CDR3 is TGTGCCAGCAGGACAGGGGGGAGCGTGAACACTGAAGCTTTCTTT.

The chain links TRBV25-1 to TRBJ2-5, with D hard to call. The CDR3 is made up of 15 amino acids. Germline V gene sequence: CDR1 MGHDK, CDR2 SYGVNS. The V gene lost 2 bases and the J gene lost 1 base, with 11 bases spanning the gap. CDR3 DNA: TGTGCCAGCAGTGAAAGTCGGCCGTTCCAAGAGACCCAGTACTTC. Translation gives CASSESRPFQETQYF.

This clone showed up just a few times. The chain is built from TRBV7-8 and TRBJ2-5; possibly TRBD1 or TRBD2 for D (5 bases each). Per germline, CDR1 SGHVS and CDR2 FQNEAQ. The germline V and J ends were trimmed by 3 bases and 0 bases, with 20 bases remaining between them. The CDR3 extends over 18 amino acids. CDR3: CASSFSAQGWGYQETQYF. CDR3 sequence (DNA): TGTGCCAGCAGCTTTAGTGCCCAGGGTTGGGGGTACCAAGAGACCCAGTACTTC.

This clone occurred a few times. The chain links TRBV9 to TRBJ1-2; D not certain. Looked up from germline, CDR1 is SGDLS and CDR2 is YYNGEE. Trimming pared 0 bases from V and 3 bases from J, leaving 9 bases between. The CDR3 extends over 14 amino acids. The chain's CDR3 is CASSVVLTDYGYTF. Written as DNA, the CDR3 is TGTGCCAGCAGCGTAGTGTTGACTGACTATGGCTACACCTTC.

The J gene is TRBJ2-3, the V gene TRBV27; weak D call: TRBD2 (6 bases). The CDR3 is 15 amino acids. Trimming took off 2 bases at V and 3 bases at J, with 12 bases between the two ends. Germline CDR1 and CDR2: MNHEY and SMNVEV (reference sequence). The CDR3 DNA reads as TGTGCCAGCAGTTTACACGGGAGAGCGACAGATACGCAGTATTTT. Translation: CASSLHGRATDTQYF.

This chain joins TRBV6-4 and TRBJ2-5; TRBD1 matches at 7 bases. The germline V gene has CDR1 MRHNA and CDR2 SNTAGT. The CDR3 has 15 amino acids. V dropped 5 bases and J dropped 2; count of bases not matched to a gene: 8. CDR3 sequence: CASSPTGNPQETQYF. The DNA for the CDR3 is TGTGCCAGCAGTCCGACAGGGAACCCTCAAGAGACCCAGTACTTC.

J is TRBJ2-4 and V is TRBV2; TRBD1 aligns across 9 bases. V was clipped by 6 bases and J by 7 bases; unmatched bases: 4. CDR1 and CDR2 from the germline V gene are SNHLY and FYNNEI. The CDR3 length is 13 residues. The CDR3 region is CASSDRGSNIQYF. CDR3 sequence (DNA): TGTGCCAGCAGCGACAGGGGGAGTAACATTCAGTACTTC.

V and J are TRBV5-4 and TRBJ1-2; D possibly corresponds to TRBD1 (5 bases). In germline, CDR1 is SGHNT, CDR2 YYREEE (reference sequence). The CDR3 runs to 14 residues. V dropped 0 bases and J dropped 1 base, with 7 bases sitting between them. The CDR3 protein is CASSLVQGNYGYTF. The CDR3 DNA reads TGTGCCAGCAGCTTGGTGCAGGGTAACTATGGCTACACCTTC.

In DNA, the CDR3 is TGTGCGACCAGGGGGCTAGGAGGCTACACCTTC. Translated, it gives CATRGLGGYTF. This chain joins TRBV9 and TRBJ1-2, with TRBD1 matching over 8 bases. Germline V CDR1 and CDR2: SGDLS, YYNGEE. The CDR3 spans 11 residues.

The rearrangement uses TRBV28 and TRBJ1-4; D is undetermined. Between the trimmed V and J ends, which lost 8 bases and 7 bases, there was a span of 14 bases. This CDR3 contains 13 residues. Germline V gives CDR1 MDHEN, CDR2 SYDVKM. The CDR3 is CASDRDRGEKLFF. The CDR3 nucleotides read TGTGCCAGCGATAGAGATCGTGGTGAAAAACTGTTTTTT.